This is a list of T cell receptor beta chains from one sample in a study of blood T cell repertoires in COVID-19. Only in-frame clones appear in the TCRdb table, and some are missing; sequencing was by immunoSEQ multiplex PCR. Altogether roughly 40,000 clones are present, about 90% being singletons, with the ten largest covering roughly 10%. The sample comprised peripheral blood. The source of these receptors is a woman in her 70s with acute or convalescent COVID-19. Both conserved end residues are part of each CDR3. D genes are given only for firm matches.

>TRBV5-1|-|TRBJ1-5
CASSLAGNNQPQHF
>TRBV18|-|TRBJ1-6
CASSPGQDSPLHF
>TRBV7-2|TRBD1|TRBJ1-4
CASSLVGQQNEKLFF
>TRBV25-1|TRBD1|TRBJ1-1
CASSVNRGGPSEAFF
>TRBV2|-|TRBJ1-2
CASSDQAPRYGYTF
>TRBV10-3|-|TRBJ1-5
CAISLGGGSNQPQHF
>TRBV28|TRBD1|TRBJ1-2
CASSFGGQGAWGYTF
>TRBV7-9|-|TRBJ1-6
CATCPGDNSPLHF
>TRBV6-6|TRBD1|TRBJ1-1
CASSYSNRGRGEAFF
>TRBV20-1|TRBD2|TRBJ2-5
CSASGLASIWGETQYF